Each of the 25 T cell receptor beta chains below was sequenced from the same sample in a study of blood T cell repertoires in COVID-19. Here immunoSEQ multiplex PCR was the method, and the copy in TCRdb shows in-frame clones only, minus some. The table has approximately 52,000 clones, more than 85% seen once; the top ten hold about 3%. Sequences were obtained from peripheral blood. Every receptor here comes from a man aged 50-59 years with acute or convalescent COVID-19.

The chain couples TRBV2 to TRBJ2-7; TRBD1 agrees at 8 bases. V lost 6 bases to trimming and J lost 1 base; unmatched junction nucleotides: 5. CDR1 is SNHLY and CDR2 is FYNNEI in the germline V gene. This CDR3 contains 14 residues. The CDR3 DNA sequence: TGTGCCAGCAGCCTAGGACAGGGTTCCTACGAGCAGTACTTC. Amino acid sequence: CASSLGQGSYEQYF.

The chain couples TRBV30 to TRBJ1-3; 8 nucleotides line up with TRBD1. V dropped 5 bases and J dropped 4; count of bases not matched to a gene: 4. Per the germline V gene, CDR1 is GTSNPN and CDR2 is SVGIG (reference sequence). The CDR3 runs to 13 residues. The CDR3 region has the DNA TGTGCCTGGGGCAGGGGGCAAGGAAACACCATATATTTT. Protein: CAWGRGQGNTIYF.

A few counts support this clone. The genes are TRBV7-7 and TRBJ2-5; perhaps TRBD2 as D (5 bases). The V end was cut by 5 bases, the J end by 4 bases, with 23 bases between. The germline V gene encodes CDR1 SSHAT and CDR2 FNYEAQ (reference sequence). The CDR3 runs to 17 residues. The CDR3 protein is CASSPAKGAARTETQYF. CDR3 bases: TGTGCCAGCAGCCCCGCCAAGGGAGCGGCTAGGACAGAGACCCAGTACTTC. Filled out from reference TRBV7-7 and TRBJ2-5, the complete variable domain reads GAGVSQSPRYKVTKRGQDVTLRCDPISSHATLYWYQQALGQGPEFLTYFNYEAQPDKSGLPSDRFSAERPEGSISTLTIQRTEQRDSAMYRCASSPAKGAARTETQYFGPGTRLLVL.

The chain employs TRBV5-6 and TRBJ2-3; D not resolved. Trimming took 1 base from V and 0 from J, leaving 18 bases between them. Per the germline V gene, CDR1 is SGHDT and CDR2 is YYEEEE. The length of the CDR3 is 18 residues. The CDR3 nucleotides are TGTGCCAGCAGCTTGTTTCCGGTACTTTATACTAGCACAGATACGCAGTATTTT. It translates to CASSLFPVLYTSTDTQYF.

The rearrangement uses TRBV6-1 and TRBJ2-7, with D possibly matching TRBD1 (6 bases). The germline V gene has CDR1 MNHNS and CDR2 SASEGT. V lost 2 bases and J lost 5, with 13 bases in between. The CDR3 contains 14 residues. The CDR3 protein is CASSERRGGNEQYF. CDR3 bases: TGTGCCAGCAGTGAACGCAGGGGTGGAAACGAGCAGTACTTC.

The CDR3 sequence is CASSRTTGPNTEAFF. In DNA, the CDR3 is TGTGCCAGCAGTCGAACGACAGGGCCGAACACTGAAGCTTTCTTT. The chain links TRBV6-4 to TRBJ1-1; 7 bases are shared with TRBD1. The CDR3 spans 15 residues. Trimming at V came to 5 bases and at J to 1 base, leaving 7 bases not matched to a gene. Germline V gives CDR1 MRHNA, CDR2 SNTAGT.

The V gene is TRBV20-1, the J gene TRBJ2-3; 11 bases are a match to TRBD1. After removal of 3 bases from V and 2 bases from J, the junction contained 10 bases not matched to a gene. CDR3 length: 17 amino acids. Germline V lookup: CDR1 DFQATT, CDR2 SNEGSKA (reference sequence). The CDR3 DNA follows: TGCAGTGCTAGTTGGGACAGGGGGGGAACCAACACAGATACGCAGTATTTT. It is translated as CSASWDRGGTNTDTQYF.

The chain links TRBV6-5 to TRBJ1-1; 8 bases are shared with TRBD1. CDR3 length: 15 residues. Germline CDR1 and CDR2: MNHEY and SVGAGI. V was pared by 7 bases and J by 1 base, with 8 bases of the junction left unmatched. Here the CDR3 reads CASNSLGQGNTEAFF. DNA of the CDR3: TGTGCCAGCAACTCCCTTGGACAGGGGAACACTGAAGCTTTCTTT.

Written as DNA, the CDR3 is TGTGCCAGCTCACCAATGGTGCGGGGGGGCACGAATGAGCAGTTCTTC. It codes for CASSPMVRGGTNEQFF. This chain links TRBV18 with TRBJ2-1; 9 bases agree with TRBD2. CDR3 length: 16 residues. V was pared by 2 bases and J by 7 bases, with 9 bases of the junction left unmatched. CDR1 and CDR2 (germline): KGHSH, LQKENI.

This chain connects TRBV5-1 to TRBJ2-1; weak D call: TRBD1 (6 bases). The CDR3 sequence is 14 residues long. CDR1 SGHRS and CDR2 YFSETQ come from the germline V gene. Trimming pared 0 bases from V and 7 bases from J, leaving 11 bases between. CDR3 sequence reads: CASSLGQAGNEQFF. The DNA for the CDR3 is TGCGCCAGCAGCTTGGGACAGGCGGGTAATGAGCAGTTCTTC.

The chain uses TRBV20-1 and TRBJ2-7; a possible D gene is TRBD2 (5 bases). This CDR3 comprises 14 residues. Germline lookup yields CDR1 DFQATT and CDR2 SNEGSKA (reference sequence). Trimming left V 3 bases short and J 5 bases short, with 17 bases between. In DNA form, the CDR3 reads TGCAGTGCTAGTAATCCCGGGAATGGTCACGAGCAGTACTTC. Amino acid sequence: CSASNPGNGHEQYF.

This chain joins TRBV19 and TRBJ2-7; TRBD1 might be the D (6 bases). Trimming cost V 6 bases and J 3 bases, with 12 bases left between them. The CDR3 runs to 13 residues. Germline V lookup: CDR1 LNHDA, CDR2 SQIVND (reference sequence). In DNA form, the CDR3 reads TGTGCCAGTAGCTACGGGGACAACTACGAGCAGTACTTC. Encoded protein: CASSYGDNYEQYF.

The chain joins TRBV7-9 to TRBJ2-1, with a weak D call TRBD2 (5 bases). This CDR3 contains 15 residues. Germline CDR1 and CDR2: SEHNR and FQNEAQ (reference sequence). The germline V and J ends were trimmed by 5 bases and 4 bases, with 15 bases remaining between them. The CDR3 loop reads CASSPRGSEYNEQFF. CDR3 sequence (DNA): TGTGCCAGCAGCCCTCGGGGTAGCGAGTACAATGAGCAGTTCTTC.

CDR3 DNA: TGTGCCTGGAGTGTTTTAAGTTCGGGAAGGACTGAAGCTTTCTTT. Its translation: CAWSVLSSGRTEAFF. V and J are TRBV30 and TRBJ1-1; D gene ambiguous. Trimming removed 0 bases from V and 5 bases from J, with 16 bases in between. The CDR3 spans 15 residues. CDR1 and CDR2 from the germline V gene are GTSNPN and SVGIG (reference sequence).

The J gene is TRBJ2-3, the V gene TRBV6-5; tentative D call: TRBD1 (6 bases). Per germline, CDR1 MNHEY and CDR2 SVGAGI. Trimming took off 4 bases at V and 6 bases at J, with 14 bases between the two ends. The CDR3 contains 14 residues. DNA for the CDR3: TGTGCCAGCAGTTCAAACAGGGTATCGGATACGCAGTATTTT. This encodes CASSSNRVSDTQYF.

The chain recombines TRBV20-1 with TRBJ1-4, with D uncertain. The germline gives CDR1 DFQATT, CDR2 SNEGSKA (reference sequence). The CDR3 sequence is 13 residues long. Trimming pared 3 bases from V and 5 bases from J, leaving 10 bases between. The CDR3 region is CSASSVKNEKLFF. CDR3 DNA: TGCAGTGCTAGTTCAGTTAAAAATGAAAAACTGTTTTTT.

This clone was counted a few times. The chain combines TRBV11-2 with TRBJ1-3, with TRBD1 identical over 10 bases. The CDR3 length is 17 residues. Germline loops: CDR1 SGHAT, CDR2 FQNNGV. Unmatched junction bases numbered 11, after V lost 5 bases and J lost 4 bases. The CDR3 sequence is CASSPSPGTGAGNTIYF. The CDR3 DNA reads TGTGCCAGCAGCCCAAGTCCCGGGACAGGGGCAGGAAACACCATATATTTT.

The CDR3 loop reads CASRTDRGSGNTIYF. The DNA of the CDR3 is TGTGCCAGCAGAACCGACAGGGGATCTGGAAACACCATATATTTT. The V and J genes are TRBV6-5 and TRBJ1-3; TRBD1 matches 8 bases. V gave up 6 bases and J gave up 1 base; unmatched junction bases: 5. Germline CDR1 MNHEY, CDR2 SVGAGI. CDR3 size: 15 residues.

The CDR3: CASRTGTGAYEQYF. The DNA for the CDR3 is TGTGCCAGCAGAACCGGGACAGGGGCCTACGAGCAGTACTTC. The gene calls are TRBV28 and TRBJ2-7, with 10 nucleotides matching TRBD1. This CDR3 is 14 amino acids long. The V gene's germline CDR1 is MDHEN and CDR2 SYDVKM. V gave up 6 bases and J gave up 2 bases; unmatched junction bases: 4.

The J gene is TRBJ1-1, the V gene TRBV29-1, with no clear D. V shed 6 bases and J shed 5 bases, with 19 bases lying between them. This CDR3 has 14 residues. The germline V gene has CDR1 SQVTM and CDR2 ANQGSEA. Here the CDR3 DNA reads TGCAGCGTATTTACCCCGGGCCGGAGGACTGAAGCTTTCTTT. Amino acid sequence: CSVFTPGRRTEAFF. The full variable domain, with the rest looked up from reference TRBV29-1 and TRBJ1-1, is SAVISQKPSRDICQRGTSLTIQCQVDSQVTMMFWYRQQPGQSLTLIATANQGSEATYESGFVIDKFPISRPNLTFSTLTVSNMSPEDSSIYLCSVFTPGRRTEAFFGQGTRLTVV.

This clone was detected only once. V gene TRBV6-6 combines with J gene TRBJ2-2; D possibly corresponds to TRBD2 (5 bases). Germline CDR1 and CDR2: MNHNY and SVGAGI (reference sequence). The CDR3 runs to 16 residues. V lost 8 bases and J lost 4, with 20 bases in between. Written as DNA, the CDR3 is TGTGCCAGCCTAAGCAGTATCGGGGTTGGCACCGGGGAGCTGTTTTTT. Translation: CASLSSIGVGTGELFF.

This clone was detected only once. V usage is TRBV10-2 and J usage is TRBJ2-2, with a weak D call TRBD1 (6 bases). The CDR3 length is 14 residues. V lost 10 bases and J lost 2, with 14 bases in between. Germline V CDR1 and CDR2: WSHSY, SAAADI. The CDR3 DNA reads as TGCGCCATCATGCCGGGACAAAACACCGGGGAGCTGTTTTTT. Translated, it gives CAIMPGQNTGELFF.

The chain recombines TRBV7-9 with TRBJ1-2; TRBD1 matches 8 bases. The CDR3 is made up of 16 amino acids. Unmatched junction bases numbered 10, after V lost 1 base and J lost 6 bases. CDR1 is SEHNR, CDR2 FQNEAQ, per germline (reference sequence). The CDR3 here is CASSLEFPQGEDGYTF. In DNA, the CDR3 is TGTGCCAGCAGCTTAGAGTTCCCACAGGGGGAAGATGGCTACACCTTC.

The rearrangement joins TRBV28 to TRBJ1-5; 7 bases match TRBD1. Germline loops: CDR1 MDHEN, CDR2 SYDVKM. J gave up 3 bases and V 5 bases, and 10 bases lay outside the gene matches. The CDR3 is made up of 16 amino acids. The chain's CDR3 is CASSLRKTGNNQPQHF. In DNA, the CDR3 is TGTGCCAGCAGTCTTAGGAAGACAGGGAACAATCAGCCCCAGCATTTT.

The gene calls are TRBV10-2 and TRBJ1-2; TRBD1 matches 8 bases. V lost 0 bases and J lost 8; bases outside the gene matches: 8. This CDR3 contains 15 residues. The germline CDR1 and CDR2 sequences are WSHSY and SAAADI. CDR3 sequence reads: CASSESAGGDQGYTF. CDR3 coding DNA: TGCGCCAGCAGTGAGTCGGCAGGGGGCGATCAGGGCTACACCTTC.